The next 22 T cell receptor beta chains were all read from a single sample in a study of OX40 agonist ivuxolimab in advanced cancers. Library creation used the immunoSEQ multiplex PCR assay. TCRdb stores this immuneACCESS table with in-frame sequences only. Part of the clones is absent; in the studies checked, under half of the shortfall reflects unresolved V genes, and no reason is known for the rest. Recorded for this sample are about 37,000 clones; roughly nine tenths of them occurred a single time. The ten largest clones add up to around 19% of the sample. The sample in question was CD4+ or CD8+ T cells sorted from blood, obtained in a trial of the OX40 agonist ivuxolimab. These receptors were collected from an adult with an advanced solid tumor such as melanoma, head and neck, liver or kidney cancer.

The chain employs TRBV10-3 and TRBJ2-1, with 8 nucleotides matching TRBD2. The CDR3 is 16 residues long. Germline values: CDR1 ENHRY, CDR2 SYGVKD. Losses at the gene ends were 4 bases for V and 0 bases for J; bases not matched to a gene: 5. This CDR3 reads CAISAYGGDSYNEQFF. CDR3 DNA sequence: TGTGCCATCAGTGCATACGGGGGGGACTCCTACAATGAGCAGTTCTTC.

The chain employs TRBV18 and TRBJ2-7; D gene ambiguous. With 0 bases removed from V and 5 bases from J, the gap between germline ends came to 11 bases. Per the germline V gene, CDR1 is KGHSH and CDR2 is LQKENI. This CDR3 comprises 14 residues. The DNA for the CDR3 is TGTGCCAGCTCACCACCTAGAGATTCCGACGAGCAGTACTTC. It specifies CASSPPRDSDEQYF.

The chain joins TRBV6-5 to TRBJ1-5; possible D gene TRBD1, 6 bases. The V end was cut by 4 bases, the J end by 7 bases, with 11 bases between. Per germline, CDR1 MNHEY and CDR2 SVGAGI. This CDR3 contains 13 residues. The DNA for the CDR3 is TGTGCCAGCAGTTTACAGGGTGGACAGCCCCAGCATTTT. This gives the protein CASSLQGGQPQHF.

This chain joins TRBV27 and TRBJ2-3; D is unclear. Germline lookup yields CDR1 MNHEY and CDR2 SMNVEV (reference sequence). This CDR3 has 12 amino acids. Trimming removed 5 bases from V and 5 bases from J, with 8 bases in between. The CDR3 sequence is CASSGSGDTQYF. The CDR3 DNA is TGTGCCAGCAGTGGGTCCGGAGATACGCAGTATTTT.

The chain joins TRBV7-8 to TRBJ2-1; TRBD2 might be the D (5 bases). The germline V gene has CDR1 SGHVS and CDR2 FQNEAQ. The CDR3 length is 13 residues. Trimming left V 5 bases short and J 7 bases short, with 12 bases between. CDR3 residues: CASSPRRVNEQFF. The DNA of the CDR3 is TGTGCCAGCAGCCCAAGGCGGGTTAATGAGCAGTTCTTC.

Concerning this clone: A read error may account for a junction end that differs from germline. The chain uses TRBV12-5 and TRBJ1-2; no firm D call. The CDR3 has 14 amino acids. Germline CDR1 LGHNT, CDR2 FRNRAP. The CDR3 DNA reads TGTGCTAGTGGTTTGGTATTGATGCCGTACCCAGCCCGCTTC. Translated, it gives CASGLVLMPYPARF.

This clone came up once. This sequence joins TRBV4-1 and TRBJ2-1, with 13 bases fitting TRBD2. In germline, CDR1 is MGHRA, CDR2 YSYEKL. V shed 0 bases, J shed 9 bases, and the junction held 5 bases outside the gene matches. The CDR3 length is 16 residues. The CDR3 here is CASSQELAGGPVEQFF. The CDR3 nucleotides read TGCGCCAGCAGCCAAGAACTAGCGGGGGGGCCTGTTGAGCAGTTCTTC.

V usage is TRBV19 and J usage is TRBJ1-1; possible D gene TRBD1, 6 bases. V lost 3 bases to trimming and J lost 4 bases, with 15 bases between them. Germline loops: CDR1 LNHDA, CDR2 SQIVND (reference sequence). The CDR3 extends over 15 amino acids. CDR3 residues: CASSIPRGRATEAFF. The CDR3 coding sequence is TGTGCCAGTAGTATCCCCCGGGGGCGGGCCACTGAAGCTTTCTTT.

V gene TRBV27 combines with J gene TRBJ2-7; 9 bases fit TRBD1. J gave up 6 bases and V 3 bases, and 6 bases lay outside the gene matches. This CDR3 contains 14 residues. CDR1 is MNHEY and CDR2 is SMNVEV in the germline V gene (reference sequence). The CDR3, as DNA: TGTGCCAGCAGTTTTTTGACAGGGGGGGGCGAGCAGTACTTC. Its translation is CASSFLTGGGEQYF.

This sequence joins TRBV4-3 and TRBJ2-7; either TRBD1 or TRBD2 may supply D (6 bases each). Germline CDR1 and CDR2: LGHNA and YSLEER. This CDR3 is 15 amino acids long. Trimming stripped 1 base from V and 4 bases from J, with 14 bases between. Here the CDR3 DNA reads TGCGCCAGCAGCCAAGGGAGGGGGGTGGTTTACGAGCAGTACTTC. Translation: CASSQGRGVVYEQYF.

The chain links TRBV2 to TRBJ2-2, with D possibly matching TRBD2 (6 bases). The germline V gene encodes CDR1 SNHLY and CDR2 FYNNEI. V was clipped by 6 bases and J by 4 bases, with 18 bases between them. The CDR3 is 16 residues long. The CDR3 DNA reads TGTGCCAGCAGGGGGGGAACGATGAAGACCACCGGGGAGCTGTTTTTT. Translation gives CASRGGTMKTTGELFF.

The chain couples TRBV11-2 to TRBJ2-1; 7 bases match TRBD2. This CDR3 has 15 amino acids. The germline V gene encodes CDR1 SGHAT and CDR2 FQNNGV. Trimming at V came to 5 bases and at J to 0 bases, leaving 4 bases not matched to a gene. Written as DNA, the CDR3 is TGTGCCAGCAGCCCGGGGGGAAGCTCCTACAATGAGCAGTTCTTC. It specifies CASSPGGSSYNEQFF.

The chain links TRBV7-9 to TRBJ2-2; D not certain. Between the trimmed V and J ends, which lost 5 bases and 2 bases, there was a span of 18 bases. This CDR3 has 17 amino acids. Germline V gene lookup returns CDR1 SEHNR and CDR2 FQNEAQ (reference sequence). DNA for the CDR3: TGTGCCAGCAGCCCAGGCCCCCGACCCGCCAACACCGGGGAGCTGTTTTTT. It translates to CASSPGPRPANTGELFF.

This sequence joins TRBV11-3 and TRBJ2-3; D unresolved. The CDR3 spans 14 residues. Looked up from germline, CDR1 is SGHNT and CDR2 is YENEEA. Trimming pared 3 bases from V and 4 bases from J, leaving 11 bases between. DNA of the CDR3: TGTGCCAGCAGCTTTTTCACCGACCCAGATACGCAGTATTTT. It yields the protein CASSFFTDPDTQYF.

This sequence joins TRBV4-1 and TRBJ2-7; D ambiguous. V shed 2 bases and J shed 5 bases, with 7 bases lying between them. The CDR3 spans 12 residues. The V gene's germline CDR1 is MGHRA and CDR2 YSYEKL. CDR3 protein: CASSQPPDEQYF. CDR3 bases: TGCGCCAGCAGCCAACCCCCCGACGAGCAGTACTTC.

V and J are TRBV7-6 and TRBJ2-6; D ambiguous. CDR1 and CDR2 (germline): SGHVS, FNYEAQ. This CDR3 is built from 15 residues. Trimming removed 5 bases from V and 4 bases from J, with 12 bases in between. The CDR3, as DNA: TGTGCCAGCAGCCCAACAGCCTCGGGGGCCAACGTCCTGACTTTC. It specifies CASSPTASGANVLTF. The full variable domain, completed using reference TRBV7-6 and TRBJ2-6, is GAGVSQSPRYKVTKRGQDVALRCDPISGHVSLYWYRQALGQGPEFLTYFNYEAQQDKSGLPNDRFSAERPEGSISTLTIQRTEQRDSAMYRCASSPTASGANVLTFGAGSRLTVL.

This chain links TRBV4-1 with TRBJ1-5, with D perhaps TRBD1 (5 bases). The CDR3 extends over 15 amino acids. V was trimmed by 2 bases and J by 4 bases, leaving 12 bases between them. Germline values: CDR1 MGHRA, CDR2 YSYEKL. In DNA, the CDR3 is TGCGCCAGCAGCCAATTTCCCCGGGGGAATCAGCCCCAGCATTTT. Translation gives CASSQFPRGNQPQHF.

The chain recombines TRBV5-6 with TRBJ1-5; D might be TRBD1 (5 bases). This CDR3 has 15 residues. Germline V lookup: CDR1 SGHDT, CDR2 YYEEEE. The V gene lost 4 bases and the J gene lost 6 bases, with 17 bases spanning the gap. The CDR3 loop is CASSLLRGRGQPQHF. The CDR3 nucleotides read TGTGCCAGCAGCCTGCTACGCGGGAGGGGTCAGCCCCAGCATTTT.

CDR3 region: CATSSGRVTYEQYF. For the CDR3, the DNA is TGTGCCACCAGCTCAGGACGGGTTACCTACGAGCAGTACTTC. The chain recombines TRBV15 with TRBJ2-7; D is uncertain. Trimming cost V 5 bases and J 2 bases, with 13 bases left between them. The CDR3 is made up of 14 amino acids. CDR1 LNHNV and CDR2 YYDKDF come from the germline V gene (reference sequence).

The chain couples TRBV6-5 to TRBJ2-7, with 12 bases identical to TRBD1. Trimming at V came to 1 base and at J to 6 bases, leaving 7 bases not matched to a gene. CDR1 is MNHEY, CDR2 SVGAGI, per germline. This CDR3 region has 16 residues. The CDR3 is CASSYYGPGQGAEQYF. In DNA form, the CDR3 reads TGTGCCAGCAGTTACTACGGCCCGGGACAGGGGGCCGAGCAGTACTTC.

V is TRBV29-1 and J is TRBJ2-1; D is tentatively TRBD1 or TRBD2 (5 bases each). V shed 1 base and J shed 7 bases, with 14 bases lying between them. Germline lookup yields CDR1 SQVTM and CDR2 ANQGSEA. This CDR3 has 14 residues. The CDR3 nucleotides read TGCAGCGTTGAAGGAGGGGTTGTAATAAATGAGCAGTTCTTC. Translated, it gives CSVEGGVVINEQFF.

The rearrangement joins TRBV4-1 to TRBJ2-3; 8 bases fit TRBD2. There are 17 residues in the CDR3. CDR1 is MGHRA and CDR2 is YSYEKL in the germline V gene. Losses at the gene ends were 0 bases for V and 0 bases for J; bases not matched to a gene: 5. The CDR3 region has the DNA TGCGCCAGCAGCCAAGAAGGCGGGGGGTTAAGCACAGATACGCAGTATTTT. Translation: CASSQEGGGLSTDTQYF.